The sample holds a few counts of the clone carrying this TCR beta chain. Antigen specificity is unknown. This record belongs to a study of CD8 T cells in ankylosing spondylitis. Findings of the study overall: What appeared characteristic of ankylosing spondylitis blood was a TCR beta motif of under 10 highly homologous variants.

V shed 0 bases and J 5 bases; nucleotides not matched to a gene: 6. The germline CDR1 and CDR2 sequences are DFQATT and SNEGSKA (reference sequence). This CDR3 has 15 residues. TCRdb used MiXCR to reprocess the 5' RACE reads, holding one entry per CDR3 protein. The repertoire consists of fewer than 250,000 distinct CDR3 sequences, with about 10% occurring once and the leading ten covering around 2.6%. The V gene is TRBV20-1, the J gene TRBJ2-7; 11 bases fit TRBD1. Sequenced material: blood, either unsorted or a sorted T cell fraction (not recorded which). The TCR was taken from a male donor with ankylosing spondylitis or in good health (not recorded which). CDR3 nucleotides: TGCAGTGCTAGAGAAGCGGGACAGGGGGTCGACGAGCAGTACTTC. This translates into CSAREAGQGVDEQYF.